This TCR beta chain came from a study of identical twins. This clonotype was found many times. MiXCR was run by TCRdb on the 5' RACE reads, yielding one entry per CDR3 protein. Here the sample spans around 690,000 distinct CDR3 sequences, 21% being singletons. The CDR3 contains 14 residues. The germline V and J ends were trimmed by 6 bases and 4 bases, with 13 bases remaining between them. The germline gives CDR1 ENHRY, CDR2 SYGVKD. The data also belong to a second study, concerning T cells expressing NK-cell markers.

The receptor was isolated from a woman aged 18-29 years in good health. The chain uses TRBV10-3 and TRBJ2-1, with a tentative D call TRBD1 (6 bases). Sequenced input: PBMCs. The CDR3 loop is CAISVPGTYNEQFF. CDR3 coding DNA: TGTGCCATCAGCGTACCCGGGACATACAATGAGCAGTTCTTC.